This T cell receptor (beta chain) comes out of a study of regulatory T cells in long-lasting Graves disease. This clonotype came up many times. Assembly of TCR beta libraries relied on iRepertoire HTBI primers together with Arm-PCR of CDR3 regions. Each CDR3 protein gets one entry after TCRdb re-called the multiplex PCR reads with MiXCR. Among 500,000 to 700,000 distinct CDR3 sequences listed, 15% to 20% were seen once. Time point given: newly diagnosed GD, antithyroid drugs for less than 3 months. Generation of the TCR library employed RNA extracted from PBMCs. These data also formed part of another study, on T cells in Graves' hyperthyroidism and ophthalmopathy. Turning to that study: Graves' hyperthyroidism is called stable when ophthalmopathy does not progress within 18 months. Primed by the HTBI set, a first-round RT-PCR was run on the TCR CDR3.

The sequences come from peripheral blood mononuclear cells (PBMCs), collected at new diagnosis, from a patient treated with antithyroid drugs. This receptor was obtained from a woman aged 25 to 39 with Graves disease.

CDR3 region: CASSEGVLAVGQYF. CDR3 DNA sequence: TGTGCCAGCAGTGAAGGCGTCTTGGCGGTAGGGCAGTACTTC. This chain joins TRBV2 and TRBJ2-7; D is ambiguous. The CDR3 consists of 14 residues. The V and J ends lost 1 base and 9 bases respectively, with 16 bases between them. Germline loops: CDR1 SNHLY, CDR2 FYNNEI.